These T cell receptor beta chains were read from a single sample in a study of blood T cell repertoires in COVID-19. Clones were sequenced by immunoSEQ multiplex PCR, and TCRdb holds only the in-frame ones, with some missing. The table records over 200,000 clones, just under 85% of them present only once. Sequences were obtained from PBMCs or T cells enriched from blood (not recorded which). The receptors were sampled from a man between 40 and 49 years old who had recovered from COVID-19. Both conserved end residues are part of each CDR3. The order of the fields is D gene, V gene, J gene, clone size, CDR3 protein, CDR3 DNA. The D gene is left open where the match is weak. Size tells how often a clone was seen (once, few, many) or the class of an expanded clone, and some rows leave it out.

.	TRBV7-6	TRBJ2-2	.	CASSFNSGLNTGELFF	TGTGCCAGCAGCTTTAATTCAGGGTTGAACACCGGGGAGCTGTTTTTT
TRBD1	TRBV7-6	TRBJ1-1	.	CASSLAPGQGGSMNTEAFF	TGTGCCAGCAGCTTAGCGCCGGGACAGGGGGGATCCATGAACACTGAAGCTTTCTTT
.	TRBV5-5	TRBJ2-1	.	CASSFLVMAGTDEQFF	.
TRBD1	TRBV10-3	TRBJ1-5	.	CAISEPDRGKPQHF	TGTGCCATCAGTGAGCCCGACAGGGGGAAGCCCCAGCATTTT
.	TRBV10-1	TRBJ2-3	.	CASSPGTLSTDTQYF	TGCGCCAGCAGCCCCGGGACACTCAGCACAGATACGCAGTATTTT
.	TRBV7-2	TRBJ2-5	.	CASSQLWGKQETQYF	TGTGCCAGCAGCCAATTGTGGGGCAAACAAGAGACCCAGTACTTC
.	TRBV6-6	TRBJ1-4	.	CASSPPGAREKLFF	TGTGCCAGCAGCCCCCCAGGGGCGAGAGAAAAACTGTTTTTT
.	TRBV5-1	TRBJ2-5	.	CASSLGAGQETQYF	TGCGCCAGCAGCTTGGGTGCGGGGCAAGAGACCCAGTACTTC
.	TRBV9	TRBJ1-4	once	CASSRTGVGAGEKLFF	TGTGCCAGCAGCCGTACGGGGGTAGGGGCCGGCGAAAAACTGTTTTTT
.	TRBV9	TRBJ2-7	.	CASSVGGGFFYEQYF	TGTGCCAGCAGCGTGGGCGGAGGGTTCTTCTACGAGCAGTACTTC
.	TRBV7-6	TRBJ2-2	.	CASSLQLSANTGELFF	TGTGCCAGCAGCTTACAGTTATCCGCGAACACCGGGGAGCTGTTTTTT
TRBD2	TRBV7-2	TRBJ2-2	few	CASSARLAGGELFF	TGTGCCAGCAGCGCTAGACTAGCGGGCGGGGAGCTGTTTTTT
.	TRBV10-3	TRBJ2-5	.	CAISESVGGAETQYF	TGTGCCATCAGTGAGTCGGTGGGTGGAGCAGAGACCCAGTACTTC
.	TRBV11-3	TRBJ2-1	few	CASSLDLAYNEQFF	TGTGCCAGCAGCTTAGATCTTGCCTACAATGAGCAGTTCTTC
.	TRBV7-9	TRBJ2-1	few	CASSSRVIYNEQFF	TGTGCCAGCAGCTCCAGGGTTATCTACAATGAGCAGTTCTTC
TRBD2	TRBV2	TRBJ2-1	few	CASSSSGGVTYNEQFF	TGTGCCAGCAGTTCTAGCGGGGGGGTAACCTACAATGAGCAGTTCTTC
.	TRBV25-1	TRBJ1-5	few	CASSQGGPQHF	TGTGCCAGCAGTCAAGGGGGGCCCCAGCATTTT
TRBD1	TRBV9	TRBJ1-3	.	CASSQRTGADHSGNTIYF	TGTGCCAGCAGCCAGAGAACAGGGGCCGACCATTCTGGAAACACCATATATTTT
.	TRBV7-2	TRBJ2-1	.	CASIASRANNEQFF	TGTGCCAGCATCGCCTCGAGGGCGAACAATGAGCAGTTCTTC
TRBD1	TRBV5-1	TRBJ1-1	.	CASSLQTGVGATEAFF	TGCGCCAGCAGCTTACAGACAGGGGTGGGCGCCACTGAAGCTTTCTTT
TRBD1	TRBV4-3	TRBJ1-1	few	CASSRPTQGGNTEAFF	TGCGCCAGCAGCCGTCCGACACAGGGGGGGAACACTGAAGCTTTCTTT
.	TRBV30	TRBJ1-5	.	CAWDGGGNQPQHF	TGTGCCTGGGACGGCGGGGGCAATCAGCCCCAGCATTTT
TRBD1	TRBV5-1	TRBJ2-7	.	CASRRQGRGEQYF	TGCGCCAGCAGGCGACAGGGCAGAGGCGAGCAGTACTTC
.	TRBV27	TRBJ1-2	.	CASSLSKNAPAGYGYTF	TGTGCCAGCAGTTTATCGAAAAACGCTCCCGCAGGCTATGGCTACACCTTC
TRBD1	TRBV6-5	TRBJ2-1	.	CASSPKGGYSNEQFF	TGTGCCAGCTCCCCCAAAGGGGGCTACTCGAATGAGCAGTTCTTC
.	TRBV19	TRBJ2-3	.	CASSIPSTDTQYF	TGTGCCAGTAGTATACCTAGCACAGATACGCAGTATTTT
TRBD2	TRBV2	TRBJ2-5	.	CASTGLAGGETQYF	TGTGCCAGCACAGGACTAGCGGGGGGCGAGACCCAGTACTTC
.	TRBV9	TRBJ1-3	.	CASSVAIAGTGNTIYF	TGTGCCAGCAGCGTAGCAATCGCAGGGACTGGAAACACCATATATTTT
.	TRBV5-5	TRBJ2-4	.	CASSPSFKNIQYF	TGTGCCAGCAGCCCTAGTTTCAAAAACATTCAGTACTTC
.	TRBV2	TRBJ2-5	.	CASSQNQEETQYF	TGTGCCAGCAGTCAAAACCAGGAAGAGACCCAGTACTTC
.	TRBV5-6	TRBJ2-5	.	CASSSNDIGRETQYF	TGTGCCAGCAGCTCCAATGACATAGGGAGAGAGACCCAGTACTTC
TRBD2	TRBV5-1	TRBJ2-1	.	CASSDRGLAVYNEQFF	TGCGCCAGCAGCGACCGGGGACTAGCGGTTTACAATGAGCAGTTCTTC
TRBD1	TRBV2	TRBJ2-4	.	CASRLGQLLAKNIQYF	TGTGCCAGCAGATTGGGACAGCTTCTAGCCAAAAACATTCAGTACTTC
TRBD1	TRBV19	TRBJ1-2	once	CASSRDREYYGYTF	TGTGCCAGTAGTAGGGACAGGGAATACTATGGCTACACCTTC
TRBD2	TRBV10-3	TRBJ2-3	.	CAISPYQGLAGGSSTDTQYF	TGTGCCATCAGTCCCTACCAAGGACTAGCGGGGGGGTCCTCCACAGATACGCAGTATTTT
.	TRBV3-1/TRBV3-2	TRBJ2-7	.	CASSPIVPYEQYF	TGTGCCAGCAGCCCAATAGTCCCATACGAGCAGTACTTC
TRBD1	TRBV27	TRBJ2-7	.	CASRFRDRGPNEQYF	TGTGCCAGCAGATTCCGGGACAGGGGGCCCAACGAGCAGTACTTC
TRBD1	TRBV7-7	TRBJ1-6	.	CASSPGQGSNSPLHF	TGTGCCAGCAGCCCGGGACAGGGATCTAATTCACCCCTCCACTTT
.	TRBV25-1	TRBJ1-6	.	CASSLTGESPLHF	TGTGCCAGCAGTCTGACCGGGGAGTCACCCCTCCACTTT
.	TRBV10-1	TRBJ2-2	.	CASSSGGELFF	TGCGCCAGCAGTTCCGGCGGGGAGCTGTTTTTT
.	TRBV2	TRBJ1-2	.	CASSEDLNYGYTF	TGTGCCAGCAGTGAAGATTTAAACTATGGCTACACCTTC
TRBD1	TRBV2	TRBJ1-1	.	CASSRDRENTEAFF	TGTGCCAGCAGTAGGGACAGGGAGAACACTGAAGCTTTCTTT
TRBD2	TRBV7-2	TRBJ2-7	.	CASSLLAGASPEQYF	TGTGCCAGCAGCTTACTTGCGGGAGCTTCGCCCGAGCAGTACTTC
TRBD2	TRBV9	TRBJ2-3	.	CASSLSGGLTDTQYF	TGTGCCAGCAGCTTAAGCGGGGGGCTCACAGATACGCAGTATTTT
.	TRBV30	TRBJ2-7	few	CAWNQERREQYF	TGTGCCTGGAATCAGGAGCGGAGGGAGCAGTACTTC
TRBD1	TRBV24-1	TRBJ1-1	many	CATRGQGGPEAFF	TGTGCCACCAGGGGACAGGGGGGGCCTGAAGCTTTCTTT
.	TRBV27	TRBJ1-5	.	CASSFPNQPQHF	TGTGCCAGCAGTTTCCCGAATCAGCCCCAGCATTTT
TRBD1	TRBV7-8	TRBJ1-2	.	CASSSYRGDYGYTF	TGTGCCAGCAGCTCATACAGGGGAGACTATGGCTACACCTTC
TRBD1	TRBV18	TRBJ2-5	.	CASSPGQGVETQYF	TGTGCCAGCTCACCGGGACAGGGAGTAGAGACCCAGTACTTC
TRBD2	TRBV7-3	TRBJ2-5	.	CASSARLAGEETQYF	TGTGCCAGCAGCGCCCGACTAGCGGGGGAAGAGACCCAGTACTTC
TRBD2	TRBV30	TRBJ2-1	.	CAWSLAGGNSEQFF	TGTGCCTGGAGCCTAGCGGGGGGGAATAGTGAGCAGTTCTTC
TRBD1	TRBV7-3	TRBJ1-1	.	CASSVYRGLEAFF	TGTGCCAGCAGCGTATACAGGGGGCTGGAAGCTTTCTTT
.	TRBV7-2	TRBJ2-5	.	CASSSPPGTQYF	TGTGCCAGCAGCTCCCCCCCCGGGACCCAGTACTTC
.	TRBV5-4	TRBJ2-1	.	CASSSSGRVNEQFF	TGTGCCAGCAGCTCGTCCGGGAGAGTCAATGAGCAGTTCTTC
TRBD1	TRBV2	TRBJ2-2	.	CASRRLGQGNTGELFF	TGTGCCAGCAGGAGACTGGGACAGGGGAACACCGGGGAGCTGTTTTTT
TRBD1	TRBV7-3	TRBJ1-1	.	CASSTGTAVAEAFF	TGTGCCAGCAGTACCGGGACAGCAGTCGCTGAAGCTTTCTTT
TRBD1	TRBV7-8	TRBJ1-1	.	CASSQGGTEAFF	TGTGCCAGCAGCCAGGGGGGGACTGAAGCTTTCTTT
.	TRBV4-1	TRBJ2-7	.	CASSQESGREQYF	TGCGCCAGCAGCCAAGAGTCGGGGAGGGAGCAGTACTTC